Listed here is a single T cell receptor (beta chain). The length of the CDR3 is 13 residues. Trimming removed 11 bases at V and 4 bases at J, with 12 bases between. CDR1 MNHEY and CDR2 SVGAGI come from the germline V gene. Seattle participants joined during active infection and were tracked over time. This specimen comes from a study of blood T cell repertoires in COVID-19. Across the study: The analysed material was cDNA or gDNA that came from T cells, B-cell-depleted T cells, or PBMCs.

Methods used by the authors: Amplification of reference gene primers was used by the study to estimate nucleated cell counts. The assay was immunoSEQ multiplex PCR, and TCRdb's table has in-frame clones only and misses some. Clonal size and the V and J genes are those of that table, whereas D and trimming came from the DNA. The data show approximately 500,000 clones, with about 88% seen just once and roughly 7.3% held by the top ten. The chain couples TRBV6-5 to TRBJ2-6, with D possibly TRBD1 on 6 matching bases. Specimen: peripheral blood. This TCR was recovered from a woman in her fifties or sixties with COVID-19, enrolled during active disease. The CDR3 is CAGYRAGANVLTF. The CDR3 coding sequence is TGTGCCGGGTACAGGGCCGGGGCCAACGTCCTGACTTTC.